This TCR beta chain was documented in a study of T cell clonality in common variable immunodeficiency. Findings and caveats of the study: Common variable immunodeficiency TCR beta sequences reportedly had fewer deletions and N-nucleotide insertions.

The V gene's germline CDR1 is MGHRA and CDR2 YSYEKL. Deletions cut 0 bases from V and 2 bases from J, with 18 bases between. The CDR3 consists of 18 residues. CVID and control samples used equivalent genomic DNA input. This table comes from immunoSEQ multiplex PCR, and its TCRdb copy is limited to in-frame clones, with some not included. The sample contains 50,000 to 70,000 clones, none of them singletons. In this sample, this clone turned up many times. What it recognizes is unknown. The read halts 3 residues ahead of the CDR3 end, with the missing end drawn from the germline J gene. Material: peripheral blood mononuclear cells. The chain has TRBV4-1 and TRBJ2-3, with D maybe TRBD2 (6 bases). The clonotype was recovered from a person between 18 and 75 years old in good health. CDR3 region: CASSQDPGLTPYTDTQYF. The sequenced part of the CDR3 DNA is TGCGCCAGCAGCCAAGATCCGGGACTTACTCCTTACACAGATACG.